Each of the 5 T cell receptor beta chains below was sequenced from the same sample in a study of yellow fever vaccine responses in identical twins. TCRdb re-derived calls from the RT-PCR reads in MiXCR, one entry per CDR3 protein. This table has 9,900 or so distinct CDR3 sequences, 70% to 90% appearing once. Sequenced here: T cells from blood (PBMCs), unsorted or a sorted subset (not recorded which), sampled before or after yellow fever vaccination (not recorded which). The origin of the receptors is a woman aged 18-30 years who received the yellow fever vaccine.

This clonotype was picked up one time. The chain joins TRBV18 to TRBJ1-3, with D possibly matching TRBD1 (5 bases). Trimming took 5 bases from V and 0 from J, leaving 14 bases between them. The CDR3 totals 16 residues. Germline lookup yields CDR1 KGHSH and CDR2 LQKENI. The CDR3 sequence: CASSKQGGVSGNTIYF. The CDR3 DNA reads as TGTGCCAGCTCAAAGCAGGGTGGCGTCTCTGGAAACACCATATATTTT.

This chain uses TRBV29-1 with TRBJ2-3; TRBD1 might be the D (5 bases). The CDR3 consists of 13 residues. Per germline, CDR1 SQVTM and CDR2 ANQGSEA. V lost 7 bases and J lost 0, with 11 bases in between. CDR3 nucleotides: TGCAGCGCCGAAGGGGCTAGCACAGATACGCAGTATTTT. Translated, it gives CSAEGASTDTQYF.

This sequence joins TRBV11-1 and TRBJ2-3; a possible D gene is TRBD1 (6 bases). The V end was cut by 5 bases, the J end by 3 bases, with 15 bases between. The CDR3 totals 15 residues. Germline V CDR1 and CDR2: SGHAT, FQDESV (reference sequence). CDR3 protein: CASSPEGQRTDTQYF. Here the CDR3 DNA reads TGTGCCAGCAGCCCCGAAGGACAGCGGACAGATACGCAGTATTTT.

The CDR3 DNA is TGTGCCAGCTCACCTTTAACTATCCGGGTTGAGCAGTTCTTC. Translation: CASSPLTIRVEQFF. The chain carries TRBV14 and TRBJ2-1; D not resolved. The germline V and J ends were trimmed by 8 bases and 9 bases, with 20 bases remaining between them. The germline gives CDR1 SGHDN, CDR2 FVKESK. The CDR3 sequence is 14 residues long.

V gene TRBV11-2 combines with J gene TRBJ1-6; 7 nucleotides agree with TRBD1. The CDR3 loop spans 14 amino acids. The germline V gene encodes CDR1 SGHAT and CDR2 FQNNGV. With V trimmed by 5 bases and J by 8 bases, 6 bases remained unmatched. CDR3 region: CASSLGTGDSPLHF. The CDR3 DNA sequence: TGTGCCAGCAGCCTTGGAACAGGGGATTCACCCCTCCACTTT.